The T cell receptor beta chain described here comes from a study of CD8 T cells in Susac syndrome. Whole-study context: At the time of blood draw, patients with Susac syndrome were therapy-naive, receiving corticosteroids, or receiving intravenous immunoglobulin alone. Findings and limits, study-wide: The authors found approximately 15 Susac-specific public clones in total CD8+ repertoires and about 5 in CD8+ TEMRA repertoires.

Concerning this clonotype itself: As yet, its antigen is unknown.

The RNA, roughly 0.5 to 1 ug, was put through reverse transcription using random hexamers. From the immunoSEQ multiplex PCR reads, TCRdb called clonotypes with MiXCR, one entry per CDR3 protein. The sample lists 75,000 to 95,000 distinct CDR3 sequences; 90% to 97% were seen once. Sequencing of TCR beta, carried out with a high-throughput approach, was applied to CD8+ and CD4+ T cells from the blood. Material for sequencing was CD8+ T cells from PBMCs. The clonotype was recovered from a human donor with Susac syndrome.

The CDR3 DNA follows: TGTGCCGTCGCTCAGGCAGGTTCAGAGACCCAGTACTTC. This gives the protein CAVAQAGSETQYF. The chain links TRBV10-3 to TRBJ2-5, with no clear D. The CDR3 length is 13 residues. Trimming stripped 11 bases from V and 4 bases from J, with 17 bases between. Germline-derived CDR1 and CDR2 are ENHRY and SYGVKD.